The 20 T cell receptor beta chains reported below all come from one sample, sequenced in a study of CD8 T cells in ankylosing spondylitis. TCRdb called the 5' RACE reads again in MiXCR, with one record for every CDR3 protein. The sample holds more than 100,000 distinct CDR3 sequences, about an eighth seen once. Sequencing was carried out using blood, either unsorted or a sorted T cell fraction (not recorded which). The receptors were gathered from a female donor with ankylosing spondylitis or in good health (not recorded which).

In its sample, this clonotype was seen many times. The chain joins TRBV5-1 to TRBJ2-3; TRBD1 matches 9 bases. Germline V gives CDR1 SGHRS, CDR2 YFSETQ. The CDR3 has 14 amino acids. With V trimmed by 4 bases and J by 6 bases, 6 bases remained unmatched. The CDR3 spells CASSPGTGWDTQYF. CDR3 DNA sequence: TGCGCCAGCAGCCCCGGGACAGGGTGGGATACGCAGTATTTT.

This clonotype was recorded many times. The chain joins TRBV3-1 to TRBJ2-3; D is ambiguous. The germline gives CDR1 LGHDT, CDR2 YNNKEL (reference sequence). CDR3 size: 15 residues. The V end lost 0 bases, the J end lost 0 bases, and 7 bases lay between the germline ends. CDR3 bases: TGTGCCAGCAGCCAAGAGGGCAGTAGCACAGATACGCAGTATTTT. Translated: CASSQEGSSTDTQYF.

V and J are TRBV5-1 and TRBJ2-7, with D possibly being TRBD2 (6 bases). V lost 3 bases and J lost 3, with 16 bases in between. CDR1 SGHRS and CDR2 YFSETQ come from the germline V gene. CDR3 length: 15 amino acids. This CDR3 reads CASSSGHLGGYEQYF. The CDR3 DNA sequence: TGCGCCAGCAGCTCAGGACACCTCGGGGGCTACGAGCAGTACTTC.

This clonotype occurred many times. The rearrangement joins TRBV15 to TRBJ1-5, with 9 bases fitting TRBD1. J was trimmed by 0 bases and V by 1 base; bases with no gene match: 7. CDR1 and CDR2 (germline): LNHNV, YYDKDF (reference sequence). This CDR3 has 18 amino acids. The CDR3 DNA follows: TGTGCCACCAGCAGAGCCTCGGGACAGGGTTATAGCAATCAGCCCCAGCATTTT. It is translated as CATSRASGQGYSNQPQHF. Full variable domain (rest looked up from reference TRBV15 and TRBJ1-5): DAMVIQNPRYQVTQFGKPVTLSCSQTLNHNVMYWYQQKSSQAPKLLFHYYDKDFNNEADTPDNFQSRRPNTSFCFLDIRSPGLGDTAMYLCATSRASGQGYSNQPQHFGDGTRLSIL.

This clonotype was detected ten times or more. The chain has TRBV29-1 and TRBJ1-2; no firm D call. Germline V CDR1 and CDR2: SQVTM, ANQGSEA. This CDR3 spans 13 amino acids. The ends were cut back, 3 bases at V and 2 bases at J, with 10 bases in the middle. The CDR3 sequence: CSVEGGENYGYTF. The CDR3 nucleotides read TGCAGCGTTGAGGGAGGAGAGAACTATGGCTACACCTTC.

The sample holds many counts of this clonotype. This chain connects TRBV19 to TRBJ2-1; D is unresolved. V lost 4 bases to trimming and J lost 2 bases, with 6 bases between them. CDR1 and CDR2 from the germline V gene are LNHDA and SQIVND (reference sequence). The CDR3 has 13 amino acids. The CDR3 loop reads CASSSGTYNEQFF. Written as DNA, the CDR3 is TGTGCCAGTAGTAGCGGAACCTACAATGAGCAGTTCTTC.

The chain links TRBV20-1 to TRBJ1-2; D is perhaps TRBD1 (5 bases). CDR1 is DFQATT, CDR2 SNEGSKA, per germline (reference sequence). Trimming removed 0 bases from V and 6 bases from J, with 14 bases in between. This CDR3 comprises 14 residues. CDR3 DNA: TGCAGTGCTAGAGATTCGGGGGAAGCTCATGGCTACACCTTC. It specifies CSARDSGEAHGYTF.

At least ten counts were recorded for this clonotype. The chain carries TRBV6-5 and TRBJ2-5, with TRBD1 matching over 8 bases. The J segment lost 5 bases and the V segment lost 4 bases, leaving 12 bases of the junction unmatched. CDR1 is MNHEY and CDR2 is SVGAGI in the germline V gene. This CDR3 region has 16 residues. The CDR3 DNA reads TGTGCCAGCAGTTGGGCAGGGGGCCGTCAAGGGGAGACCCAGTACTTC. Encoded protein: CASSWAGGRQGETQYF.

This clonotype occurred many times. J is TRBJ2-2 and V is TRBV5-1, with unresolved D. This CDR3 comprises 15 residues. Germline-derived CDR1 and CDR2 are SGHRS and YFSETQ. V dropped 4 bases and J dropped 7 bases, with 17 bases sitting between them. Here the CDR3 reads CASSADLWADGELFF. The DNA for the CDR3 is TGCGCCAGCAGCGCCGACCTTTGGGCTGACGGGGAGCTGTTTTTT.

The rearrangement uses TRBV5-4 and TRBJ2-2; TRBD2 agrees at 9 bases. Germline V gives CDR1 SGHNT, CDR2 YYREEE (reference sequence). The ends lost 1 base at V and 1 base at J; junction bases unmatched: 2. There are 16 residues in the CDR3. The CDR3 DNA is TGTGCCAGCAGCTTGCTTAGCGGGGGGAACACCGGGGAGCTGTTTTTT. This sequence encodes CASSLLSGGNTGELFF.

This clonotype has ten or more counts. V usage is TRBV5-1 and J usage is TRBJ1-2; tentatively, D is TRBD1 (5 bases). Per the germline V gene, CDR1 is SGHRS and CDR2 is YFSETQ. V was cut by 0 bases and J by 0 bases, with 12 bases left in between. The CDR3 is 16 amino acids. The CDR3 DNA is TGCGCCAGCAGCTTGGAGGGACCACGAGCTAACTATGGCTACACCTTC. Amino acids: CASSLEGPRANYGYTF.

The chain joins TRBV11-2 to TRBJ2-2, with D perhaps TRBD2 (5 bases). Deletions cut 1 base from V and 3 bases from J, with 12 bases between. The CDR3 sequence is 16 residues long. From germline, CDR1 is SGHAT and CDR2 FQNNGV. The CDR3 loop reads CASSLAGLAYTGELFF. In DNA, the CDR3 is TGTGCCAGCAGCTTAGCTGGGTTAGCGTACACCGGGGAGCTGTTTTTT.

About this clonotype itself: Given a much more abundant clone one base away, this may be a read error. The chain has TRBV13 and TRBJ1-3; D is undetermined. Trimming shortened V by 3 bases and J by 9 bases, and 15 bases separated the two germline ends. CDR3 length: 14 amino acids. From germline, CDR1 is PRHDT and CDR2 FYEKMQ (reference sequence). In DNA form, the CDR3 reads TGTGCCAGCAGCTTGCGGGGATCAGAAACCACCATATATTTT. It codes for CASSLRGSETTIYF. The entire variable domain, with the rest obtained from reference TRBV13 and TRBJ1-3, is as follows: AAGVIQSPRHLIKEKRETATLKCYPIPRHDTVYWYQQGPGQDPQFLISFYEKMQSDKGSIPDRFSAQQFSDYHSELNMSSLELGDSALYFCASSLRGSETTIYFGEGSWLTVV.

This clonotype was found many times. The V and J genes are TRBV20-1 and TRBJ2-5, with TRBD2 identical over 10 bases. The CDR3 loop spans 15 amino acids. Losses at the gene ends were 0 bases for V and 4 bases for J; bases not matched to a gene: 5. Per germline, CDR1 DFQATT and CDR2 SNEGSKA (reference sequence). CDR3 DNA sequence: TGCAGTGCTAGAGATGGCCTAGCGGGAGTAGAGACCCAGTACTTC. Translation: CSARDGLAGVETQYF.

This chain joins TRBV5-1 and TRBJ2-1, with D possibly matching TRBD2 (6 bases). The CDR3 loop spans 16 amino acids. V was shortened by 1 base and J by 0 bases, with 11 bases between the two germline ends. Per the germline V gene, CDR1 is SGHRS and CDR2 is YFSETQ. The CDR3 region is CASSLSGGSSYNEQFF. The CDR3 DNA follows: TGCGCCAGCAGCTTGAGTGGGGGGAGCTCCTACAATGAGCAGTTCTTC. The full variable domain, its missing parts supplied by reference TRBV5-1 and TRBJ2-1, is KAGVTQTPRYLIKTRGQQVTLSCSPISGHRSVSWYQQTPGQGLQFLFEYFSETQRNKGNFPGRFSGRQFSNSRSEMNVSTLELGDSALYLCASSLSGGSSYNEQFFGPGTRLTVL.

Many counts were recorded for this clonotype. The chain has TRBV10-3 and TRBJ2-2; 15 nucleotides agree with TRBD2. Trimming took 4 bases from V and 2 from J; bases not matched to a gene: 5. Germline V CDR1 and CDR2: ENHRY, SYGVKD. The CDR3 runs to 18 residues. In DNA form, the CDR3 reads TGTGCCATCAGTGCGGGACTAGCGGGGGGAACAAACACCGGGGAGCTGTTTTTT. Translated: CAISAGLAGGTNTGELFF.

This clonotype was recorded at least ten times. This sequence joins TRBV3-1 and TRBJ2-1, with 8 bases identical to TRBD2. Germline CDR1 reads LGHDT; CDR2 reads YNNKEL (reference sequence). The CDR3 contains 16 residues. The J segment lost 1 base and the V segment lost 3 bases, leaving 5 bases of the junction unmatched. The CDR3 reads CASSHTAGGSYNEQFF. CDR3 nucleotides: TGTGCCAGCAGCCATACGGCGGGAGGATCCTACAATGAGCAGTTCTTC.

This clonotype was counted many times. The chain links TRBV29-1 to TRBJ1-5; the D gene is possibly TRBD1 (6 bases). Trimming removed 6 bases at V and 7 bases at J, with 13 bases between. This CDR3 contains 12 residues. Germline CDR1 is SQVTM and CDR2 is ANQGSEA. CDR3 loop: CSVAGVGQPQHF. For the CDR3, the DNA is TGCAGCGTAGCAGGGGTGGGGCAGCCCCAGCATTTT.

This clonotype was observed many times. The chain joins TRBV12-3 or TRBV12-4 to TRBJ1-5; D not resolved. The ends were cut back, 3 bases at V and 5 bases at J, with 8 bases in the middle. The CDR3 runs to 13 residues. CDR3: CASSFTLDQPQHF. Here the CDR3 DNA reads TGTGCCAGCAGTTTCACCCTCGATCAGCCCCAGCATTTT.

This clonotype has at least ten counts. The V call is TRBV12-3 or TRBV12-4, the J call TRBJ1-2; D unclear. This CDR3 region has 13 residues. V was pared by 5 bases and J by 2 bases, with 9 bases between. DNA of the CDR3: TGTGCCAGCAGTCCGGACGCGAACTATGGCTACACCTTC. This translates into CASSPDANYGYTF.